The clone carrying this TCR beta chain was found once. A far larger clone differs by one base, so this is likely a read error. Per germline, CDR1 SGHTS and CDR2 YDEGEE. The CDR3 sequence is 16 residues long. Trimming cost V 1 base and J 4 bases, with 17 bases left between them. This specimen belongs to a study of read filtering for tumor transcriptome and immune sequencing. Background on the study: R-ISS stage counts were eight or nine for I, approximately 15 for II, six or seven for III.

This library used approximately 390 ng RNA and molecular barcoded adaptors spanning alpha/delta and beta/gamma chains. TCRdb reprocessed the reads with MiXCR, giving one entry per CDR3 protein. The data contain about 45,000 distinct CDR3 sequences, less than 20% of them seen just once; the ten biggest clones take up under 40%. This sequence was found in a donor over 35 with multiple myeloma. The specimen was a population of CD138-negative cells sorted from bone marrow. The chain joins TRBV5-8 to TRBJ1-1, with a tentative D call TRBD1 (5 bases). The CDR3 reads CASSLPGDALTTEAFF. The CDR3 region has the DNA TGTGCCAGCAGCTTGCCCGGGGACGCCCTCACCACTGAAGCTTTCTTT.